Shown below are 16 T cell receptor beta chains from a single sample sequenced in a study of cytotoxic CD8 clonotypes in ibrutinib-treated CLL (dated by TCRdb to the early 2020s). The time point label corresponds to: progressive disease on ibrutinib. The library was built by means of the immunoSEQ multiplex PCR assay. TCRdb retrieved this table from immuneACCESS and kept in-frame rearrangements only. Not all clones are present; in checked studies, unresolved V genes account for under half, and no reason is known for the remainder. The sample includes 270,000 or so clones, with more than 70% observed a single time. Roughly 6% of the sample comes from the top ten. This material consisted of PBMCs, taken at disease progression, from a patient treated with ibrutinib. The receptors were gathered from a human donor with chronic lymphocytic leukemia.

The chain recombines TRBV2 with TRBJ1-5; D gene unclear. Germline assignment: CDR1 SNHLY and CDR2 FYNNEI. Trimming shortened V by 3 bases and J by 4 bases, and 10 bases separated the two germline ends. The CDR3 spans 14 residues. CDR3 amino acids: CASSEYRLNQPQHF. The CDR3 bases are TGTGCCAGCAGTGAGTACAGATTAAATCAGCCCCAGCATTTT.

The V and J genes are TRBV19 and TRBJ1-2; D might be TRBD1 (5 bases). The V and J ends lost 6 bases and 4 bases respectively, with 24 bases between them. Germline V CDR1 and CDR2: LNHDA, SQIVND (reference sequence). This CDR3 region has 17 residues. The CDR3 DNA follows: TGTGCCAGTAGATCCGTCGGGGGTTCTGGTCCTCTCTATGGCTACACCTTC. This gives the protein CASRSVGGSGPLYGYTF.

The V and J genes are TRBV2 and TRBJ2-5; a weak D match, TRBD2 (5 bases). The V and J ends lost 1 base and 5 bases respectively, with 8 bases between them. CDR1 is SNHLY, CDR2 FYNNEI, per germline. This CDR3 spans 13 amino acids. In nucleotides, the CDR3 is TGTGCCAGCAGTGAAGAGGGCGGGGAGACCCAGTACTTC. It specifies CASSEEGGETQYF.

A few counts support this clone. The chain has TRBV5-1 and TRBJ2-7, with 7 bases aligning to TRBD1. Germline V lookup: CDR1 SGHRS, CDR2 YFSETQ. This CDR3 spans 13 amino acids. J gave up 7 bases and V 3 bases, and 7 bases lay outside the gene matches. Here the CDR3 DNA reads TGCGCCAGCAGCTGGGACAGTGGAAGGGAGCAGTACTTC. This gives the protein CASSWDSGREQYF.

The chain couples TRBV11-2 to TRBJ2-7, with 7 positions matching TRBD1. Germline-derived CDR1 and CDR2 are SGHAT and FQNNGV. V lost 2 bases to trimming and J lost 3 bases; unmatched junction nucleotides: 4. CDR3 length: 14 residues. The CDR3 coding sequence is TGTGCCAGCAGCTTATACAGGGGTAGCTACGAGCAGTACTTC. It is translated as CASSLYRGSYEQYF.

This chain links TRBV27 with TRBJ1-5; 12 nucleotides align to TRBD1. CDR1 is MNHEY, CDR2 SMNVEV, per germline (reference sequence). CDR3 size: 19 residues. Trimming took 4 bases from V and 3 from J; bases not matched to a gene: 13. The CDR3 DNA reads as TGTGCCAGCAGTTCATCTCCGGGACAGGGGGCCGAAATCAATCAGCCCCAGCATTTT. Protein sequence: CASSSSPGQGAEINQPQHF.

The chain has TRBV5-8 and TRBJ1-2; D unclear. Deletions cut 5 bases from V and 0 bases from J, with 2 bases between. The CDR3 runs 11 residues. Germline CDR1 is SGHTS and CDR2 is YDEGEE. The CDR3 reads CASRTNYGYTF. CDR3 nucleotides: TGTGCCAGCAGGACTAACTATGGCTACACCTTC.

This clone was seen a single time. The chain couples TRBV9 to TRBJ1-1; 8 bases are a match to TRBD1. Germline CDR1 SGDLS, CDR2 YYNGEE. After removal of 3 bases from V and 7 bases from J, the junction contained 5 bases not matched to a gene. The CDR3 runs 13 residues. DNA for the CDR3: TGTGCCAGCAGCGCCTATGACAGGGGTGAAGCTTTCTTT. This translates into CASSAYDRGEAFF.

This clone was counted a single time. The CDR3 spells CASSLIQGANYGYTF. The CDR3 bases are TGTGCCAGCAGCTTGATACAGGGAGCTAACTATGGCTACACCTTC. V usage is TRBV5-6 and J usage is TRBJ1-2, with D possibly matching TRBD1 (6 bases). The germline V gene has CDR1 SGHDT and CDR2 YYEEEE. CDR3 length: 15 amino acids. Trimming took 1 base from V and 0 from J, leaving 10 bases between them.

This clone has a single count. The rearrangement uses TRBV5-1 and TRBJ2-1; 7 bases map to TRBD1. The V segment lost 4 bases and the J segment 5 bases; nucleotides outside the gene matches: 9. CDR1 is SGHRS and CDR2 is YFSETQ in the germline V gene. The CDR3 consists of 15 residues. The CDR3: CASSLTGESNNEQFF. Here the CDR3 DNA reads TGCGCCAGCAGCCTTACAGGGGAATCAAACAATGAGCAGTTCTTC. Full variable domain (remainder filled in from reference TRBV5-1 and TRBJ2-1): KAGVTQTPRYLIKTRGQQVTLSCSPISGHRSVSWYQQTPGQGLQFLFEYFSETQRNKGNFPGRFSGRQFSNSRSEMNVSTLELGDSALYLCASSLTGESNNEQFFGPGTRLTVL.

The V call is TRBV19, the J call TRBJ2-1; no clear D gene. The germline gives CDR1 LNHDA, CDR2 SQIVND (reference sequence). The ends were cut back, 5 bases at V and 7 bases at J, with 21 bases in the middle. The CDR3 totals 16 residues. CDR3 protein: CASSPYGQMKVNEQFF. The CDR3 DNA is TGTGCCAGTAGTCCATATGGGCAGATGAAGGTTAATGAGCAGTTCTTC.

V usage is TRBV29-1 and J usage is TRBJ1-2; the match to TRBD1 covers 10 bases. With 6 bases clipped from V and 4 bases from J, the junction kept 5 bases outside the gene matches. This CDR3 comprises 13 residues. CDR1 SQVTM and CDR2 ANQGSEA come from the germline V gene. CDR3: CSVGDRGSYGYTF. DNA of the CDR3: TGCAGCGTCGGGGACAGGGGAAGCTATGGCTACACCTTC.

The CDR3 loop is CASSLVVVGGRETQYF. CDR3 sequence (DNA): TGTGCCAGCAGCTTAGTGGTCGTTGGGGGGCGGGAGACCCAGTACTTC. The chain employs TRBV11-2 and TRBJ2-5; perhaps D is TRBD1 or TRBD2 (6 bases each). The V gene's germline CDR1 is SGHAT and CDR2 FQNNGV. V lost 1 base, J lost 5 bases, and 17 bases lay in between. The length of the CDR3 is 16 residues.

The sample holds a few counts of this clone. Other DNA sequences in this sample translate to the same CDR3. The CDR3 is CASSPGNYGYTF. In DNA, the CDR3 is TGTGCCAGCTCACCCGGGAACTATGGCTACACCTTC. V is TRBV18 and J is TRBJ1-2; D gene uncertain. CDR1 and CDR2 from the germline V gene are KGHSH and LQKENI. The CDR3 has 12 amino acids. Deletions cut 3 bases from V and 2 bases from J, with 4 bases between.

The gene calls are TRBV6-5 and TRBJ1-2; D is ambiguous. The CDR3 spans 13 residues. CDR1 MNHEY and CDR2 SVGAGI come from the germline V gene. The ends were cut back, 4 bases at V and 8 bases at J, with 14 bases in the middle. The CDR3 nucleotides are TGTGCCAGCAGTTCCCTGTCGGGCAGGGGCTACACCTTC. It specifies CASSSLSGRGYTF.

The rearrangement joins TRBV5-1 to TRBJ2-1; 9 nucleotides line up with TRBD1. Trimming took 5 bases from V and 7 from J; bases not matched to a gene: 7. CDR3 length: 14 amino acids. Germline V gene lookup returns CDR1 SGHRS and CDR2 YFSETQ. CDR3 sequence reads: CASRMTGGANEQFF. The CDR3 nucleotides are TGCGCCAGCAGAATGACAGGGGGGGCTAATGAGCAGTTCTTC.